This T cell receptor beta chain was sequenced in a study of T cell repertoires in cytomegalovirus infection (dated by TCRdb to between 2018 and 2020). Looking at the study overall: The HLA type of each donor mattered for the analysis, because public TCR beta signatures pointed to carriage of CMV infection along with the matching HLA type. The full study reports these points: The ex vivo response was dominated by HLA-C-restricted CMV-specific TCR beta clonotypes, and the single most frequent clonotype in two of eight donors was supplied by these HLA-C-restricted clonotypes. In both this cohort and an independent cohort of 352 donors, the cumulative frequency of public TCR beta family members distinguished carriers of CMV infection plus the relevant HLA type.

This clonotype was detected many times. This receptor's antigen is unknown. No clone much larger than this one lies a single base away; base qualities are absent. These reads were obtained on an Illumina HiSeq 1500. The public reads were reprocessed in TCRdb via fastp at Q25 and MiXCR, keeping in-frame beta chains. One record per CDR3 amino acid sequence lists the most common genes and DNA. For this sample the table gives around 260,000 distinct CDR3 sequences, of which under 30% were detected only once. About 15% of the sample lies in the top ten. This TCR was sampled from a human donor in good health (CMV status not recorded). Some clones in this sample may be carry-over from other donors' samples. The sample was PBMCs.

The CDR3 region has the sequence CASTRQGLGQPQHF. The DNA sequence reads TGTGCCAGCACCCGTCAGGGGTTAGGGCAGCCCCAGCATTTT. The rearranged chain carries TRBV12-3 or TRBV12-4 and TRBJ1-5; TRBD1 could be the D gene, as 6 bases match. Measured from the cysteine to the phenylalanine, the CDR3 is 14 residues long. Just the 42-base CDR3 DNA is kept, in frame starting at base 1. The V and J ends are trimmed by 7 bases and 7 bases, leaving 17 bases between them.